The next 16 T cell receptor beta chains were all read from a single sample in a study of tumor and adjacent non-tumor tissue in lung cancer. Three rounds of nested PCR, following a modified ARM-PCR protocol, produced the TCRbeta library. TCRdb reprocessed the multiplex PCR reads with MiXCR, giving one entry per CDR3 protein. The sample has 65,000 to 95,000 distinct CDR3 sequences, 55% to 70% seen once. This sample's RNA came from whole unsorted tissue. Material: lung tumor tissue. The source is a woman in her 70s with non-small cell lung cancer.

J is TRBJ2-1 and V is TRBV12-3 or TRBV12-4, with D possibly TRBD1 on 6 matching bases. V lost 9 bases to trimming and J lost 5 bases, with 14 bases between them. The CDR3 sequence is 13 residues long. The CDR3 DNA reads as TGTGCCAGTAGGGGCACAGGGAACAATGAGCAGTTCTTC. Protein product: CASRGTGNNEQFF.

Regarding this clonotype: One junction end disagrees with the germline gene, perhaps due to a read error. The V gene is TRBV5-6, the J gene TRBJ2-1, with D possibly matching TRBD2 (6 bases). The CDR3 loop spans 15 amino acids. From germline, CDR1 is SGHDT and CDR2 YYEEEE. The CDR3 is CASSPGLAVYNKQFF. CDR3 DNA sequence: TGTGCCAGCAGCCCAGGATTAGCGGTCTACAATAAGCAGTTCTTC.

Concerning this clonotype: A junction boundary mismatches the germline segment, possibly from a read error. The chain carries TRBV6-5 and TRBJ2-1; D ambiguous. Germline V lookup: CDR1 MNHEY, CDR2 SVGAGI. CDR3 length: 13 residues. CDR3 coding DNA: TGTGCCGGCAGTTTTCCGGCGAACGATGAGCAGTTCTTC. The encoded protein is CAGSFPANDEQFF.

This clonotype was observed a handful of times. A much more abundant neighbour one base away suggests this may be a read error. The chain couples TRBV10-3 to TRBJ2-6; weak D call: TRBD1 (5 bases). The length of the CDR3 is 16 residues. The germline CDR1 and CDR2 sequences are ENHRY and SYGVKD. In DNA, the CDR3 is TGTGCCATCAAGGATTCCTTAAGCTCTGGGGCCAACGCCCTGACTTTC. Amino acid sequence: CAIKDSLSSGANALTF.

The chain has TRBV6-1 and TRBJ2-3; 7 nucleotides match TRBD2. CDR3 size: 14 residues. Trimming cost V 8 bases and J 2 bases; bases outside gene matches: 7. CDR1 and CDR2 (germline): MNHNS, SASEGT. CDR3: CASVVGGTTDTQYF. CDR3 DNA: TGTGCCAGCGTAGTGGGAGGGACCACAGATACGCAGTATTTT.

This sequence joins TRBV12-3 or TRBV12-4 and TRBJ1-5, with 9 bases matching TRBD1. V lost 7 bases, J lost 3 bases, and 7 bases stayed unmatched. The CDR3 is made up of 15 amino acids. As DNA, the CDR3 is TGTGCCAGCACTTTGACAGGGGGGCTCAATCAGCCCCAGCATTTT. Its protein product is CASTLTGGLNQPQHF.

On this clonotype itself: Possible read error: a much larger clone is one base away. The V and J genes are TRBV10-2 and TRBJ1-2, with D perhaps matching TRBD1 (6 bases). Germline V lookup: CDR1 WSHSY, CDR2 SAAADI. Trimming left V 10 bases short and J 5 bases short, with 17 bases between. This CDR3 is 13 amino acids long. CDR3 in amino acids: CATQMGAGYGYTF. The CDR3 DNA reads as TGCGCCACCCAGATGGGGGCTGGTTATGGCTACACCTTC.

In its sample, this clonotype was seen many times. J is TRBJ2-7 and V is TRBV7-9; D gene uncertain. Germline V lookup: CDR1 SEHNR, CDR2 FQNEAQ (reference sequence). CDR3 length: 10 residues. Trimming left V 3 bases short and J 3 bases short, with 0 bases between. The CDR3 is CASSFYEQYF. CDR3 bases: TGTGCCAGCAGCTTCTACGAGCAGTACTTC.

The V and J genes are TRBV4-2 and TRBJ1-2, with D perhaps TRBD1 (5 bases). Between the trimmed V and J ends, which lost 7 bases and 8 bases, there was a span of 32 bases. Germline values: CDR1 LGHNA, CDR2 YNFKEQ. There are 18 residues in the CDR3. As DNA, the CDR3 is TGTGCCAGCACAACATCTCCCGGGATAGGGGACCTACTTGACGGCTACACCTTC. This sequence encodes CASTTSPGIGDLLDGYTF.

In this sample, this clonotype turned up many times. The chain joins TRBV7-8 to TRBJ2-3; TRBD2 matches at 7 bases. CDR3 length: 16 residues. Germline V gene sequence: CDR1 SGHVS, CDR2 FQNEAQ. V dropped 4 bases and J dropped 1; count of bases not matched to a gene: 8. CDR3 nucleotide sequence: TGTGCCAGCAGCTGGGAGTCGGGAGGACGCACAGATACGCAGTATTTT. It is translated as CASSWESGGRTDTQYF.

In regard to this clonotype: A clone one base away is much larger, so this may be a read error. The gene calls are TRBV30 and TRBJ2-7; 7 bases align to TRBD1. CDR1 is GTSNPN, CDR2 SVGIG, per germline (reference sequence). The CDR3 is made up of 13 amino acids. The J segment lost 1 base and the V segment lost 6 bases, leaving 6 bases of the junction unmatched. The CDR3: CACSTGVSYEQYF. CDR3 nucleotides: TGTGCCTGTAGTACAGGGGTTTCCTACGAGCAGTACTTC.

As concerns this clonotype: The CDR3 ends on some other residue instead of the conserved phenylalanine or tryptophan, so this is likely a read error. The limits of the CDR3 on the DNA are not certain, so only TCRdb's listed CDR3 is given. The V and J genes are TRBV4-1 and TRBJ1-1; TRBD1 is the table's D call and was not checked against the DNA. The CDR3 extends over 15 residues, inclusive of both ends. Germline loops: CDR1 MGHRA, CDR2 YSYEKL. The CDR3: CASSQDRGRLTKASL.

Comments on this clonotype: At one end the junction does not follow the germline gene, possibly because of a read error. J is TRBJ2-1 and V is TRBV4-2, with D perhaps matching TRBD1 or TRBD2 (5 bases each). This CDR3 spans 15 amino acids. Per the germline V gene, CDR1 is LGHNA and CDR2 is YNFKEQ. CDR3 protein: CTSSQAPGRYNEQFF. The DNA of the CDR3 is TGTACCAGCAGTCAAGCCCCGGGGCGCTACAATGAGCAGTTCTTC.

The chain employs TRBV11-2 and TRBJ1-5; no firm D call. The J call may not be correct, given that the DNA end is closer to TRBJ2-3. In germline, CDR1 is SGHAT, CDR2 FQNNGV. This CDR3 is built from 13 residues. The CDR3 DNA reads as TGTGCCAGCATCGAGACGGGTGATCAGCCCCAGTATTTT. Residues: CASIETGDQPQYF.

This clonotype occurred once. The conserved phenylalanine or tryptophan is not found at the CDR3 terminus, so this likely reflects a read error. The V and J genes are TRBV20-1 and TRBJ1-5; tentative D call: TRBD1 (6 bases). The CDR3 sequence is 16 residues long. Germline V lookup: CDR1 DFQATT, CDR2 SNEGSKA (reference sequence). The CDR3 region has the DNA TGCAGTGATAGAGACGGAGGCAGGGGAGAAAATCAGCCCCAGCATTCT. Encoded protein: CSDRDGGRGENQPQHS.

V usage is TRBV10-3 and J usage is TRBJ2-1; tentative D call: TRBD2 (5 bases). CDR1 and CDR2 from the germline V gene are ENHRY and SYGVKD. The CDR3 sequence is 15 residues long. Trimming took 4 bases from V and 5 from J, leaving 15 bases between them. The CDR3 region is CAISVGGVGNNEQFF. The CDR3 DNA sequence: TGTGCCATCAGTGTAGGAGGAGTGGGAAACAATGAGCAGTTCTTC.